This is a list of T cell receptor beta chains from one sample in a study of neurological immune-mediated disorders. Each CDR3 protein is one row after TCRdb ran MiXCR on the 5' RACE reads. The profile shows some 24,000 distinct CDR3 sequences, around an eighth of them singletons. The material sequenced was PBMCs. The receptors derive from a woman between 35 and 50 years old with HTLV-1-associated myelopathy (HAM/TSP). Each CDR3 is given with its conserved first and last residue. D genes are given only for firm matches. Some rows mark clone size as missing; the rest say once, few, many or name a class of expanded clone.

TRBJ2-5,many,TRBD2,TRBV5-1,TGCGCCAGCAGCCCCTTAGGACTAGCGGGGGGGCAAGAGACCCAGTACTTC,CASSPLGLAGGQETQYF
TRBJ1-3,many,NA,TRBV2,TGTGCCAGCAGGGGCGCGGAATTTTTGCTTGGAAACACCATATATTTT,CASRGAEFLLGNTIYF
TRBJ1-2,many,TRBD1,TRBV6-5,TGTGCCAGCAGTTACGACGCGACAGGGGGCTTTGGCTACACCTTC,CASSYDATGGFGYTF
TRBJ1-2,many,TRBD1,TRBV5-5,TGTGCCAGCAGCCCGGGACAGGAAAACTATGGCTACACCTTC,CASSPGQENYGYTF
TRBJ1-2,many,NA,TRBV6-5,TGTGCCAGCAGTTACGGGGTCCTAGGTGGGGGCTACACCTTC,CASSYGVLGGGYTF
TRBJ1-2,many,NA,TRBV20-1,TGCAGTGCTAGAGATCCCCAGGACTATGGCTACACCTTC,CSARDPQDYGYTF
TRBJ2-2,many,NA,TRBV5-1,TGCGCCAGCAGATCGCAGGGGATAAACACCGGGGAGCTGTTTTTT,CASRSQGINTGELFF
TRBJ2-7,NA,TRBD1,TRBV18,TGTGCCAGCTCACGGGGCTACAGGGGCGACGAGCAGTACTTC,CASSRGYRGDEQYF
TRBJ2-2,many,NA,TRBV27,TGTGCCAGCACCCTGGGGGGGCGCCTTCACACCGGGGAGCTGTTTTTT,CASTLGGRLHTGELFF
TRBJ2-3,many,TRBD2,TRBV2,TGTGCCAGCAGTCGGGACTCGGGGGGGGGCACAGATACGCAGTATTTT,CASSRDSGGGTDTQYF
TRBJ1-2,many,NA,TRBV5-1,TGCGCCAGCAGCTTGGGTGGGGGCAAAGATGGCTACACCTTC,CASSLGGGKDGYTF
TRBJ1-2,many,NA,TRBV2,TGTGCCAGCAGTGAAACCAGGGACTATGGCTACACCTTC,CASSETRDYGYTF
TRBJ1-1,many,TRBD1,TRBV20-1,TGCAGTGCCTCCGGTAGGGGACAGGGAGTGAACACTGAAGCTTTCTTT,CSASGRGQGVNTEAFF
TRBJ2-2,many,TRBD1,TRBV27,TGTGCCAGCCTACGGGACAGCACTTTTTTAGACGCCGGGGAGCTGTTTTTT,CASLRDSTFLDAGELFF
TRBJ2-5,many,NA,TRBV12-3/TRBV12-4,TGTGCCAGCAGTACAAGGACAGAGGTCCCCGAGGCCCAGTACTTC,CASSTRTEVPEAQYF
TRBJ2-5,NA,NA,TRBV7-3,TGTGCCAGCAGCCCAAGCTGGGGGAGGTCGGGGACCCAGTACTTC,CASSPSWGRSGTQYF
TRBJ2-1,many,NA,TRBV7-2,TGTGCCAGCAGCTTAGTAAACAGGGCTGAGCAGTTCTTC,CASSLVNRAEQFF
TRBJ1-1,medium-sized,NA,TRBV5-5,TGTGCCAGCAGCTTACCCATGGGGGCCACTGAAGCTTTCTTT,CASSLPMGATEAFF
TRBJ1-2,many,TRBD1,TRBV5-1,TGCGCCAGCAGCTCACAGGGGGCTCGGGGCTACACCTTC,CASSSQGARGYTF
TRBJ1-1,NA,NA,TRBV29-1,TGTAGCTGGGGCAGTTTATTAACTGAAGCTTTCTTT,CSWGSLLTEAFF
TRBJ2-6,many,TRBD1,TRBV5-1,TGCGCCAGCAGCTTGGAGGGACAGGGGTCTGGGGCCAACGTCCTGACTTTC,CASSLEGQGSGANVLTF
TRBJ1-1,many,TRBD1,TRBV7-8,TGTGCCAGCAGCTCCTCGGGACAGAGTGAAGCTTTCTTT,CASSSSGQSEAFF
TRBJ1-2,NA,NA,TRBV6-5,TGTGCCAGCAGTTACTCGGGGGTGGGGTACTATGGCTACACCTTC,CASSYSGVGYYGYTF
TRBJ2-7,many,TRBD1,TRBV7-2,TGTGCCAGCAGCGTAAAACCGGGACAGATCTACGAGCAGTACTTC,CASSVKPGQIYEQYF
TRBJ1-6,many,NA,TRBV20-1,TGCAGTGCTAGAGTCTTCGGGAATTCACCCCTCCACTTT,CSARVFGNSPLHF